The 30 T cell receptor beta chains in this list originate from one sample, sequenced in a study of technical replicates of blood from a handful of donors. Repertoires were generated with immunoSEQ multiplex PCR, while TCRdb's copy carries only in-frame clones and drops some. This sample has about 97,000 clones; 95% to 97% occur once, and the top ten carry approximately 0.38%. Sequences were obtained from T cells isolated from PBMCs. Receptors were obtained from a human donor in good health.

The V call is TRBV9, the J call TRBJ2-3, with TRBD1 matching 9 bases. The CDR3 covers 14 residues. V shed 4 bases, J shed 5 bases, and the junction held 5 bases outside the gene matches. CDR1 and CDR2 from the germline V gene are SGDLS and YYNGEE. CDR3 nucleotide sequence: TGTGCCAGCAGCTCCTGGACAGGGGAAGATACGCAGTATTTT. Translated: CASSSWTGEDTQYF. The full variable domain, completed using reference TRBV9 and TRBJ2-3, is DSGVTQTPKHLITATGQRVTLRCSPRSGDLSVYWYQQSLDQGLQFLIQYYNGEERAKGNILERFSAQQFPDLHSELNLSSLELGDSALYFCASSSWTGEDTQYFGPGTRLTVL.

This rearrangement joins TRBV19 to TRBJ1-1, with a tentative D call TRBD1 (6 bases). This CDR3 comprises 14 residues. Trimming took off 3 bases at V and 2 bases at J, with 10 bases between the two ends. Germline V gene data show CDR1 as LNHDA and CDR2 as SQIVND (reference sequence). For the CDR3, the DNA is TGTGCCAGTAGTATCGGGGGGCCCAACACTGAAGCTTTCTTT. Translation gives CASSIGGPNTEAFF. The whole variable domain, remainder taken from reference TRBV19 and TRBJ1-1, is DGGITQSPKYLFRKEGQNVTLSCEQNLNHDAMYWYRQDPGQGLRLIYYSQIVNDFQKGDIAEGYSVSREKKESFPLTVTSAQKNPTAFYLCASSIGGPNTEAFFGQGTRLTVV.

V gene TRBV2 combines with J gene TRBJ2-3; possible D gene TRBD2, 6 bases. There are 12 residues in the CDR3. V was pared by 7 bases and J by 3 bases, with 8 bases between. CDR1 and CDR2 (germline): SNHLY, FYNNEI. CDR3 in DNA: TGTGCCAGCACCGGGGGTACAGATACGCAGTATTTT. It is translated as CASTGGTDTQYF.

The chain employs TRBV7-6 and TRBJ2-7; 12 nucleotides match TRBD2. The CDR3 is made up of 14 amino acids. The germline CDR1 and CDR2 sequences are SGHVS and FNYEAQ. After removal of 2 bases from V and 5 bases from J, the junction contained 1 base not matched to a gene. This CDR3 reads CASSLLAGGNEQYF. For the CDR3, the DNA is TGTGCCAGCAGCTTACTAGCGGGAGGGAACGAGCAGTACTTC.

The V and J genes are TRBV5-1 and TRBJ2-7; the D gene is possibly TRBD2 (5 bases). CDR1 and CDR2 from the germline V gene are SGHRS and YFSETQ. The V end lost 3 bases, the J end lost 5 bases, and 15 bases lay between the germline ends. The CDR3 runs to 14 residues. Here the CDR3 reads CASSYLALGDEQYF. CDR3 in DNA: TGCGCCAGCAGCTATCTGGCGCTCGGGGACGAGCAGTACTTC.

The J gene is TRBJ2-3, the V gene TRBV5-4; TRBD1 is a possible D gene (6 bases). The V end was cut by 4 bases, the J end by 0 bases, with 15 bases between. The CDR3 covers 16 residues. Germline-derived CDR1 and CDR2 are SGHNT and YYREEE (reference sequence). The CDR3 bases are TGTGCCAGCAGCCGACAGGATTATTCTAGCACAGATACGCAGTATTTT. Encoded protein: CASSRQDYSSTDTQYF.

This sequence joins TRBV6-1 and TRBJ1-5, with no clear D. Germline V gene sequence: CDR1 MNHNS, CDR2 SASEGT. This CDR3 is built from 15 residues. V gave up 4 bases and J gave up 3 bases, with 13 bases separating them. Written as DNA, the CDR3 is TGTGCCAGCAGTGCCGTACCAGAAGACAATCAGCCCCAGCATTTT. Encoded protein: CASSAVPEDNQPQHF.

The chain links TRBV27 to TRBJ1-1; weak D call: TRBD1 (5 bases). Germline V CDR1 and CDR2: MNHEY, SMNVEV (reference sequence). The CDR3 consists of 13 residues. The V and J ends lost 8 bases and 6 bases respectively, with 16 bases between them. CDR3 coding DNA: TGTGCCAGCTCGACAAGCCAAGGGGCTGAAGCTTTCTTT. The encoded protein is CASSTSQGAEAFF.

The genes are TRBV19 and TRBJ2-7; no clear D. The CDR3 loop spans 13 amino acids. The germline CDR1 and CDR2 sequences are LNHDA and SQIVND (reference sequence). Trimming shortened V by 3 bases and J by 3 bases, and 9 bases separated the two germline ends. The CDR3 DNA reads as TGTGCCAGTAGTATCCCAGGAATCTACGAGCAGTACTTC. Protein sequence: CASSIPGIYEQYF. Supplemented by reference TRBV19 and TRBJ2-7, the full variable domain reads DGGITQSPKYLFRKEGQNVTLSCEQNLNHDAMYWYRQDPGQGLRLIYYSQIVNDFQKGDIAEGYSVSREKKESFPLTVTSAQKNPTAFYLCASSIPGIYEQYFGPGTRLTVT.

This chain links TRBV10-3 with TRBJ1-1; TRBD1 aligns across 10 bases. CDR3 length: 15 amino acids. V was clipped by 7 bases and J by 4 bases; unmatched bases: 9. Germline loops: CDR1 ENHRY, CDR2 SYGVKD. CDR3 sequence (DNA): TGTGCCATCACCGAACCGGGACAGGGGACCACTGAAGCTTTCTTT. As protein: CAITEPGQGTTEAFF.

V usage is TRBV5-8 and J usage is TRBJ2-5; TRBD2 is a possible D gene (5 bases). Trimming removed 4 bases from V and 0 bases from J, with 19 bases in between. There are 17 residues in the CDR3. The germline gives CDR1 SGHTS, CDR2 YDEGEE. The CDR3 DNA is TGTGCCAGCAGCCCCTCAGGAGGAGGACCGTACCAAGAGACCCAGTACTTC. It encodes CASSPSGGGPYQETQYF. Full variable domain (outside the CDR3, taken from reference TRBV5-8 and TRBJ2-5): EAGVTQSPTHLIKTRGQQATLRCSPISGHTSVYWYQQALGLGLQFLLWYDEGEERNRGNFPPRFSGRQFPNYSSELNVNALELEDSALYLCASSPSGGGPYQETQYFGPGTRLLVL.

The CDR3 DNA follows: TGTGCCAGCAGTTTGGCCTGGGGCGGCGGCAATCAGCCCCAGCATTTT. This encodes CASSLAWGGGNQPQHF. This chain joins TRBV28 and TRBJ1-5, with D perhaps matching TRBD1 (5 bases). The ends were cut back, 3 bases at V and 2 bases at J, with 14 bases in the middle. This CDR3 has 16 residues. From germline, CDR1 is MDHEN and CDR2 SYDVKM.

The J gene is TRBJ2-7, the V gene TRBV30; TRBD2 aligns across 13 bases. V was clipped by 1 base and J by 2 bases; unmatched bases: 11. The CDR3 contains 18 residues. The germline CDR1 and CDR2 sequences are GTSNPN and SVGIG (reference sequence). In nucleotides, the CDR3 is TGTGCCTGGAGTGCCTCCGGGACTAGCGGGATGCTGCCCTACGAGCAGTACTTC. Protein product: CAWSASGTSGMLPYEQYF. The complete variable domain, with remaining parts taken from reference TRBV30 and TRBJ2-7, reads SQTIHQWPATLVQPVGSPLSLECTVEGTSNPNLYWYRQAAGRGLQLLFYSVGIGQISSEVPQNLSASRPQDRQFILSSKKLLLSDSGFYLCAWSASGTSGMLPYEQYFGPGTRLTVT.

The chain uses TRBV9 and TRBJ1-2; a weak D match, TRBD1 (6 bases). The CDR3 spans 16 residues. The V and J ends lost 1 base and 4 bases respectively, with 17 bases between them. The germline V gene has CDR1 SGDLS and CDR2 YYNGEE. The CDR3 region is CASSVTKVGAPYGYTF. In DNA, the CDR3 is TGTGCCAGCAGCGTAACAAAAGTGGGGGCCCCCTATGGCTACACCTTC.

The gene calls are TRBV11-2 and TRBJ2-5; unclear D gene. Trimming shortened V by 0 bases and J by 1 base, and 9 bases separated the two germline ends. The CDR3 runs 15 residues. Germline V gene data show CDR1 as SGHAT and CDR2 as FQNNGV. CDR3 protein: CASSLEYGAQETQYF. The CDR3 region has the DNA TGTGCCAGCAGCTTAGAGTACGGAGCCCAAGAGACCCAGTACTTC.

This chain connects TRBV5-1 to TRBJ2-7; a possible D gene is TRBD2 (6 bases). This CDR3 is 15 amino acids long. CDR1 is SGHRS, CDR2 YFSETQ, per germline. V was clipped by 0 bases and J by 4 bases, with 14 bases between them. This CDR3 is CASSLAREKPYEQYF. Written as DNA, the CDR3 is TGCGCCAGCAGCTTGGCCCGGGAGAAGCCTTACGAGCAGTACTTC. Full variable domain (outside the CDR3, taken from reference TRBV5-1 and TRBJ2-7): KAGVTQTPRYLIKTRGQQVTLSCSPISGHRSVSWYQQTPGQGLQFLFEYFSETQRNKGNFPGRFSGRQFSNSRSEMNVSTLELGDSALYLCASSLAREKPYEQYFGPGTRLTVT.

J is TRBJ2-2 and V is TRBV7-3; D unclear. Trimming pared 2 bases from V and 7 bases from J, leaving 23 bases between. This CDR3 is 18 amino acids long. The germline CDR1 and CDR2 sequences are SGHTA and FQGTGA. The CDR3 sequence: CASSLFADWAPLSGELFF. As DNA, the CDR3 is TGTGCCAGCAGCTTATTCGCTGATTGGGCTCCTCTAAGCGGGGAGCTGTTTTTT.

The chain recombines TRBV9 with TRBJ2-7, with TRBD2 matching over 7 bases. CDR1 is SGDLS and CDR2 is YYNGEE in the germline V gene. J gave up 0 bases and V 2 bases, and 5 bases lay outside the gene matches. This CDR3 comprises 15 residues. DNA for the CDR3: TGTGCCAGCAGCGTGGTAGCGGGTAGCTCCTACGAGCAGTACTTC. It encodes CASSVVAGSSYEQYF.

V usage is TRBV2 and J usage is TRBJ2-7; 7 bases agree with TRBD2. The V gene's germline CDR1 is SNHLY and CDR2 FYNNEI. This CDR3 has 14 residues. The J segment lost 9 bases and the V segment lost 3 bases, leaving 11 bases of the junction unmatched. DNA of the CDR3: TGTGCCAGCAGTGATAAACTAGCGTGGGACGCGCAGTACTTC. This codes for CASSDKLAWDAQYF.

The rearrangement joins TRBV29-1 to TRBJ2-1; D is perhaps TRBD1 (6 bases). The germline V and J ends were trimmed by 7 bases and 1 base, with 11 bases remaining between them. CDR1 and CDR2 from the germline V gene are SQVTM and ANQGSEA. This CDR3 spans 13 amino acids. The CDR3: CSAEQGSYNEQFF. In nucleotides, the CDR3 is TGCAGCGCCGAACAGGGTTCCTACAATGAGCAGTTCTTC.

The chain combines TRBV4-1 with TRBJ2-1; no clear D gene. V was cut by 5 bases and J by 9 bases, with 11 bases left in between. CDR3 length: 12 amino acids. CDR1 and CDR2 from the germline V gene are MGHRA and YSYEKL. CDR3 residues: CASSLVGSEQFF. CDR3 nucleotide sequence: TGCGCCAGCAGCTTGGTGGGCAGTGAGCAGTTCTTC.

The chain carries TRBV6-1 and TRBJ2-7; perhaps TRBD2 as D (6 bases). Germline V gives CDR1 MNHNS, CDR2 SASEGT. This CDR3 has 13 amino acids. V lost 7 bases, J lost 2 bases, and 12 bases lay in between. The CDR3 is CASMAGRAYEQYF. The CDR3 DNA reads TGTGCCAGCATGGCGGGACGGGCCTACGAGCAGTACTTC.

In regard to this clone: This same CDR3 is encoded by further DNA sequences in the sample. The gene calls are TRBV6-1 and TRBJ1-5; no reliable D call. V gave up 3 bases and J gave up 7 bases, with 7 bases separating them. This CDR3 is 12 amino acids long. CDR1 and CDR2 from the germline V gene are MNHNS and SASEGT. As DNA, the CDR3 is TGTGCCAGCAGTGACGGGAACCAGCCCCAGCATTTT. It codes for CASSDGNQPQHF.

This sequence joins TRBV19 and TRBJ1-2; 7 bases map to TRBD1. V was clipped by 5 bases and J by 7 bases; unmatched bases: 4. Germline V gene lookup returns CDR1 LNHDA and CDR2 SQIVND (reference sequence). The CDR3 is made up of 12 amino acids. CDR3 region: CASSPGTAGYTF. CDR3 sequence (DNA): TGTGCCAGTAGTCCGGGGACAGCTGGCTACACCTTC.

The genes are TRBV19 and TRBJ1-1; D is ambiguous. CDR3 length: 15 amino acids. Trimming took 10 bases from V and 0 from J, leaving 18 bases between them. Germline V gene lookup returns CDR1 LNHDA and CDR2 SQIVND (reference sequence). The CDR3 here is CATKEEVKLNTEAFF. CDR3 in DNA: TGTGCCACTAAGGAGGAGGTTAAATTGAACACTGAAGCTTTCTTT. The variable domain in full, with the rest retrieved from reference TRBV19 and TRBJ1-1, is DGGITQSPKYLFRKEGQNVTLSCEQNLNHDAMYWYRQDPGQGLRLIYYSQIVNDFQKGDIAEGYSVSREKKESFPLTVTSAQKNPTAFYLCATKEEVKLNTEAFFGQGTRLTVV.

The chain recombines TRBV4-2 with TRBJ2-3, with D hard to call. Germline CDR1 LGHNA, CDR2 YNFKEQ. V lost 0 bases to trimming and J lost 2 bases, with 9 bases between them. The CDR3 has 15 amino acids. CDR3 nucleotides: TGTGCCAGCAGCCAAGAGAACGGGTACACAGATACGCAGTATTTT. Translated, it gives CASSQENGYTDTQYF.

The gene calls are TRBV28 and TRBJ2-2, with TRBD2 matching over 8 bases. The CDR3 extends over 14 amino acids. Germline CDR1 and CDR2: MDHEN and SYDVKM. Losses at the gene ends were 6 bases for V and 4 bases for J; bases not matched to a gene: 4. The CDR3 bases are TGTGCCAGCAGGGGGACTAGGGGCACCGGGGAGCTGTTTTTT. As protein: CASRGTRGTGELFF.

The rearrangement uses TRBV5-1 and TRBJ2-1, with D possibly TRBD2 on 6 matching bases. The CDR3 covers 16 residues. Germline CDR1 is SGHRS and CDR2 is YFSETQ. Trimming cost V 0 bases and J 5 bases, with 15 bases left between them. The CDR3 nucleotides are TGCGCCAGCAGCTTGGCTGGGTTAGCGGAAAACAATGAGCAGTTCTTC. Protein: CASSLAGLAENNEQFF.

The CDR3 sequence is CASTRGSRRYSNQPQHF. For the CDR3, the DNA is TGTGCCAGCACCAGGGGGTCGCGTCGGTATAGCAATCAGCCCCAGCATTTT. The chain couples TRBV5-6 to TRBJ1-5; 7 bases map to TRBD1. Looked up from germline, CDR1 is SGHDT and CDR2 is YYEEEE. The CDR3 covers 17 residues. V lost 6 bases to trimming and J lost 0 bases; unmatched junction nucleotides: 12.

The chain employs TRBV29-1 and TRBJ1-3, with no clear D. Deletions cut 4 bases from V and 6 bases from J, with 13 bases between. Germline values: CDR1 SQVTM, CDR2 ANQGSEA. The CDR3 is made up of 13 amino acids. The CDR3 protein is CSVVTDSINTIYF. In nucleotides, the CDR3 is TGCAGCGTTGTAACAGATTCTATAAACACCATATATTTT.